The T cell receptor (beta chain) under discussion was sequenced for a study of blood T cell repertoires in COVID-19. Across the whole study: The United States, Italy and Spain were the sources of the acute and convalescent COVID-19 samples. From T cells, B-cell-depleted T cells, or PBMCs came the material, which was cDNA or gDNA.

The CDR3 is made up of 14 amino acids. Germline CDR1 is LNHDA and CDR2 is SQIVND (reference sequence). Trimming left V 6 bases short and J 11 bases short, with 20 bases between. The table came from immunoSEQ multiplex PCR; TCRdb's copy has only in-frame clones and leaves some out. The sample yields about 150,000 clones, roughly 84% seen once. Sequenced input: peripheral blood. The source is a man aged 45-65 years with active or convalescent COVID-19. The J gene is TRBJ1-5, the V gene TRBV19, with D uncertain. In DNA, the CDR3 is TGTGCCAGTAGCTCCGACACCCCCGGTTTGTCCCAGCATTTT. Translating it yields CASSSDTPGLSQHF. Full variable domain (rest looked up from reference TRBV19 and TRBJ1-5): DGGITQSPKYLFRKEGQNVTLSCEQNLNHDAMYWYRQDPGQGLRLIYYSQIVNDFQKGDIAEGYSVSREKKESFPLTVTSAQKNPTAFYLCASSSDTPGLSQHFGDGTRLSIL.